This T cell receptor beta chain was captured by sequencing in a study of T cell responses to AZD1222 COVID-19 vaccine. Whole-study results and caveats: A mostly white British donor set with more females was recruited, and clonal diversity was possibly underestimated.

This CDR3 region has 13 residues. CDR1 and CDR2 (germline): SGHRS, YFSETQ. V gave up 7 bases and J gave up 6 bases; unmatched junction bases: 7. The repertoire was sequenced with immunoSEQ multiplex PCR; TCRdb's copy has only in-frame clones and lacks some. The sample has approximately 150,000 clones; roughly nine tenths are singletons. Regarding this clone: No antigen is known for it.

The rearrangement uses TRBV5-1 and TRBJ1-2; 9 bases line up with TRBD1. This clonotype was obtained from an adult who received the AZD1222 COVID-19 vaccine. The sequences come from peripheral blood, collected 28 days after the second AZD1222 dose. As DNA, the CDR3 is TGCGCCAGCGCCACTACAGGGGGCGATGGCTACACCTTC. This codes for CASATTGGDGYTF.